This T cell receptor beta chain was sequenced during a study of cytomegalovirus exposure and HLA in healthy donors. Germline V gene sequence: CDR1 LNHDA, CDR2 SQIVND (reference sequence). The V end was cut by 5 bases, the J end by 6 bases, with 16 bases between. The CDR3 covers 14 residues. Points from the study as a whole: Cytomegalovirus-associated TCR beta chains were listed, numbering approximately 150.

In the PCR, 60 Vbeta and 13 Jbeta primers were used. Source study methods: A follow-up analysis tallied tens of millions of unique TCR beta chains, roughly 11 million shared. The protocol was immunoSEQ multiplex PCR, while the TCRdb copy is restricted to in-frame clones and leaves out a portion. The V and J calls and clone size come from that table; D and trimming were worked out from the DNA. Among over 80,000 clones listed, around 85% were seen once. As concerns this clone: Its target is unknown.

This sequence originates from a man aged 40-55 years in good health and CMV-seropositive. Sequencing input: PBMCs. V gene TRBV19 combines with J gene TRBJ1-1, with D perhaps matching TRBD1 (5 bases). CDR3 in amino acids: CASSPGQEGAEAFF. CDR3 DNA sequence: TGTGCCAGTAGTCCCGGACAAGAAGGAGCTGAAGCTTTCTTT.